Shown below are 8 T cell receptor beta chains from a single sample sequenced in a study of cytomegalovirus exposure and HLA in healthy donors. The PCR had 60 Vbeta and 13 Jbeta primers. The method was immunoSEQ multiplex PCR; TCRdb's version includes in-frame clones alone and lacks a portion of them. This table holds about 150,000 clones, approximately 80% found once. Source material: PBMCs. Every receptor here comes from a man in his thirties or forties in good health and CMV-seropositive.

V gene TRBV27 combines with J gene TRBJ2-7, with D possibly being TRBD1 (5 bases). The CDR3 sequence is 13 residues long. V was trimmed by 4 bases and J by 5 bases, leaving 12 bases between them. Germline CDR1 MNHEY, CDR2 SMNVEV (reference sequence). CDR3 sequence: CASSSQDFHEQYF. The CDR3 bases are TGTGCCAGCAGTTCACAGGATTTCCACGAGCAGTACTTC.

The genes are TRBV7-8 and TRBJ1-2; 8 bases are shared with TRBD1. J lost 7 bases, V lost 5 bases, and 9 bases had no gene match. The CDR3 has 14 residues. Germline V CDR1 and CDR2: SGHVS, FQNEAQ. CDR3 nucleotides: TGTGCCAGCAGCCCTTTGCAGGGGGCGGGTGGCTACACCTTC. It is translated as CASSPLQGAGGYTF. Supplemented by reference TRBV7-8 and TRBJ1-2, the full variable domain reads GAGVSQSPRYKVAKRGQDVALRCDPISGHVSLFWYQQALGQGPEFLTYFQNEAQLDKSGLPSDRFFAERPEGSVSTLKIQRTQQEDSAVYLCASSPLQGAGGYTFGSGTRLTVV.

J is TRBJ1-5 and V is TRBV7-2; 7 bases map to TRBD1. This CDR3 is 14 amino acids long. Per germline, CDR1 SGHTA and CDR2 FQGNSA. V trimming: 4 bases; J trimming: 6 bases; junction bases outside the gene matches: 6. CDR3 bases: TGTGCCAGCAGCTCCCGACAGGGAGCTCAGCCCCAGCATTTT. It is translated as CASSSRQGAQPQHF. Filled out from reference TRBV7-2 and TRBJ1-5, the complete variable domain reads GAGVSQSPSNKVTEKGKDVELRCDPISGHTALYWYRQSLGQGLEFLIYFQGNSAPDKSGLPSDRFSAERTGGSVSTLTIQRTQQEDSAVYLCASSSRQGAQPQHFGDGTRLSIL.

The CDR3 reads CASSLMGARLETQYF. The DNA of the CDR3 is TGTGCCAGCAGCCTAATGGGGGCGCGACTCGAGACCCAGTACTTC. This chain joins TRBV7-6 and TRBJ2-5, with D possibly being TRBD1 (6 bases). This CDR3 is 15 amino acids long. V was cut by 5 bases and J by 5 bases, with 18 bases left in between. Germline V lookup: CDR1 SGHVS, CDR2 FNYEAQ.

The J gene is TRBJ2-1, the V gene TRBV27, with 11 bases lining up with TRBD2. V shed 6 bases and J 7 bases; nucleotides not matched to a gene: 8. CDR1 and CDR2 (germline): MNHEY, SMNVEV (reference sequence). This CDR3 spans 15 amino acids. The CDR3 region has the DNA TGTGCCAGCAGGTCCCTTAGCGGGGGGGTGAATGAGCAGTTCTTC. It codes for CASRSLSGGVNEQFF.

The V gene is TRBV5-1, the J gene TRBJ2-7, with D possibly matching TRBD1 (5 bases). V shed 4 bases and J shed 6 bases, with 17 bases lying between them. CDR3 length: 14 amino acids. Germline CDR1 and CDR2: SGHRS and YFSETQ. In DNA, the CDR3 is TGCGCCAGCAGCAGGGTTGTTGGGGCCTCCGAGCAGTACTTC. Translation: CASSRVVGASEQYF.

This clone turned up a few times. The chain couples TRBV28 to TRBJ1-5; the match to TRBD1 covers 7 bases. The CDR3 has 13 amino acids. Germline values: CDR1 MDHEN, CDR2 SYDVKM. Germline trimming cut 4 bases from V and 7 bases from J; bases unmatched to any gene: 4. CDR3 in DNA: TGTGCCAGCAGTTGGGACAGTTTGCAGCCCCAGCATTTT. It encodes CASSWDSLQPQHF.

In nucleotides, the CDR3 is TGTGCCAGCAGCTCCCCTGCGGGGACTAGTTTTAATGAGCAGTTCTTC. This encodes CASSSPAGTSFNEQFF. The genes are TRBV7-8 and TRBJ2-1; 8 bases line up with TRBD2. This CDR3 has 16 residues. The ends lost 4 bases at V and 7 bases at J; junction bases unmatched: 12. From germline, CDR1 is SGHVS and CDR2 FQNEAQ. Variable domain in full (rest from reference TRBV7-8 and TRBJ2-1): GAGVSQSPRYKVAKRGQDVALRCDPISGHVSLFWYQQALGQGPEFLTYFQNEAQLDKSGLPSDRFFAERPEGSVSTLKIQRTQQEDSAVYLCASSSPAGTSFNEQFFGPGTRLTVL.